This TCR beta chain comes out of a study of graft-versus-host responses after intestinal transplantation. Study in general: Anti-thymocyte globulin induction preceded three to four years of tacrolimus and steroid maintenance in all recipients. Study observations and caveats: Recipient marrow held GvH clones, some first seen in ileum or blood.

A remark on this clone: Its matching antigen is unknown.

Germline V gene sequence: CDR1 MNHEY, CDR2 SMNVEV (reference sequence). This CDR3 comprises 13 residues. The V end was cut by 1 base, the J end by 5 bases, with 6 bases between. Generated by immunoSEQ multiplex PCR, the TCRdb table keeps only in-frame clones and is missing some. The repertoire includes tens of thousands of clones, around 85% of them detected once, and roughly 18% sits in the top ten. V and J are TRBV27 and TRBJ1-5; D is uncertain. Sequences were derived from unstimulated CD8+ T cells sorted from spleen or lymph node cells, sampled before intestinal transplant. This clonotype was sampled from a human donor who received an intestinal transplant. The CDR3 reads CASSLFRYQPQHF. CDR3 bases: TGTGCCAGCAGTTTATTTCGGTATCAGCCCCAGCATTTT.